Listed below are T cell receptor beta chains from one sample, sequenced in a study of T cell repertoires in cytomegalovirus infection. These receptors lack a known antigen. A single record per CDR3 protein comes from TCRdb applying MiXCR to the reads. The sample lists 140,000 to 150,000 distinct CDR3 sequences; roughly a third were seen once. The source was CD8+ T cells from cultured PBMCs, collected from culture after CMV antigen stimulation. The source is a human donor in good health (CMV status not recorded). Some clones in this sample may be carry-over from other donors' samples. CDR3s include the opening cysteine and the closing phenylalanine or tryptophan. A D gene is named only where the DNA matches it firmly. Size is stated for part of the rows, as once, few or many counts, or as a class when the clone is expanded.

V	J	size	D	CDR3	DNA
TRBV6-5	TRBJ2-1	-	TRBD2	CASSYSSGGYNEQFF	TGTGCCAGCAGTTACTCAAGCGGGGGGTACAATGAGCAGTTCTTC
TRBV19	TRBJ2-7	few	-	CASSIDVSTSYEQYF	TGTGCCAGTAGTATAGACGTCAGTACCTCCTACGAGCAGTACTTC
TRBV5-4	TRBJ2-3	-	TRBD1	CASSWADRGSTDTQYF	TGTGCCAGCAGCTGGGCCGACAGGGGAAGCACAGATACGCAGTATTTT
TRBV19	TRBJ1-1	-	-	CASTLGVSMNTEAFF	TGTGCCAGCACCCTTGGGGTGTCAATGAACACTGAAGCTTTCTTT
TRBV6-1	TRBJ2-1	few	TRBD1	CASSWDRAYNEQFF	TGTGCCAGCAGTTGGGACAGGGCCTACAATGAGCAGTTCTTC
TRBV12-3/TRBV12-4	TRBJ2-1	few	TRBD1	CASSFPIYRTGEDRDNEQFF	TGTGCCAGCAGTTTCCCAATCTATAGGACAGGGGAAGATCGGGACAATGAGCAGTTCTTC
TRBV4-1	TRBJ2-5	-	-	CASSQGIVGTQYF	TGCGCCAGCAGCCAAGGGATAGTGGGGACCCAGTACTTC
TRBV7-8	TRBJ2-7	few	TRBD2	CASSLAGTSRLISYEQYF	TGTGCCAGCAGCTTAGCCGGGACTAGCCGTCTCATATCCTACGAGCAGTACTTC
TRBV7-2	TRBJ1-5	many	-	CASSPLWGAGQPQHF	TGTGCCAGCAGCCCATTATGGGGGGCTGGTCAGCCCCAGCATTTT
TRBV6-2/TRBV6-3	TRBJ1-2	few	-	CASSYSGVSNYGYTF	TGTGCCAGCAGTTATTCTGGGGTGTCGAACTATGGCTACACCTTC
TRBV2	TRBJ2-7	-	-	CASSLTQYSYEQYF	TGTGCCAGCAGTCTTACACAGTACTCCTACGAGCAGTACTTC
TRBV5-6	TRBJ1-1	-	-	CASSSPRGPPEAFF	TGTGCCAGCAGCTCCCCCCGGGGTCCCCCTGAAGCTTTCTTT
TRBV11-3	TRBJ1-2	few	-	CASSLVLGPDLFNYGYTF	TGTGCCAGCAGCTTAGTTTTGGGGCCCGACCTGTTTAACTATGGCTACACCTTC
TRBV19	TRBJ2-5	few	TRBD1	CASSPGQGGTQYF	TGTGCCAGTAGTCCCGGACAGGGGGGGACCCAGTACTTC
TRBV10-2	TRBJ2-7	-	TRBD2	CASSHLAGSYEQYF	TGCGCCAGCAGTCACTTAGCGGGGTCTTACGAGCAGTACTTC
TRBV6-1	TRBJ2-7	few	-	CASSEDRQFYEQYF	TGTGCCAGCAGTGAAGATCGACAGTTCTACGAGCAGTACTTC
TRBV23-1	TRBJ2-7	-	-	CASSPKLGPTYEQYF	TGCGCCAGCAGTCCGAAGCTGGGGCCAACCTACGAGCAGTACTTC
TRBV20-1	TRBJ2-1	-	TRBD2	CSARYSGGPYNEQFF	TGCAGTGCTAGGTATAGCGGGGGGCCTTACAATGAGCAGTTCTTC
TRBV24-1	TRBJ2-2	few	-	CATSDFRADTGELFF	TGTGCCACCAGTGATTTTAGGGCGGACACCGGGGAGCTGTTTTTT
TRBV2	TRBJ1-1	-	-	CASSEGGGLGTEAFF	TGTGCCAGCAGCGAAGGGGGGGGCCTGGGCACTGAAGCTTTCTTT
TRBV7-4	TRBJ2-7	-	-	CASSLEGVSYEQYF	TGTGCCAGCAGCTTAGAAGGGGTGTCCTACGAGCAGTACTTC
TRBV7-6	TRBJ2-1	few	-	CASSLVGGVGNEQFF	TGTGCCAGCAGCTTAGTAGGCGGGGTGGGAAATGAGCAGTTCTTC
TRBV11-2	TRBJ2-1	many	TRBD2	CASSSSGTSGHEQFF	TGTGCCAGCAGTTCCTCCGGGACTAGCGGGCATGAGCAGTTCTTC
TRBV2	TRBJ2-1	-	TRBD2	CASSPTSGSYNEQFF	TGTGCCAGCAGCCCCACTAGCGGGTCCTACAATGAGCAGTTCTTC